This note documents a single T cell receptor (beta chain) sequence. Its target is unknown. This specimen comes from a study of PD-1 blockade in classical Hodgkin lymphoma. Relapse after autologous stem cell transplantation occurred in every patient, and brentuximab vedotin exposure varied. General study points: Before treatment, complete responders showed about the same diversity as newly diagnosed patients. Before treatment, TCR diversity in newly diagnosed patients was reportedly lower than in healthy donors. Repertoire differences have undefined causes, possibly disease activity or prior therapy. Whereas CD4+ TCR diversity had risen significantly by C4D1, CD8+ TCR diversity had not.

This CDR3 has 14 amino acids. The trim removed 4 bases at V and 4 bases at J, leaving 7 bases unmatched. Germline V CDR1 and CDR2: SGDLS, YYNGEE. Produced via immunoSEQ multiplex PCR; TCRdb's table is partial and in-frame only. The table lists some 10,000 clones, more than 75% of them singletons. The chain has TRBV9 and TRBJ2-7, with 8 positions matching TRBD2. The material was peripheral blood mononuclear cells (PBMCs), obtained before the second cycle of nivolumab. The sequence derives from a human donor with classical Hodgkin lymphoma. The CDR3 DNA sequence: TGTGCCAGCAGCCGAAGCGGGAGTGTATACGAGCAGTACTTC. It codes for CASSRSGSVYEQYF.